These T cell receptor beta chains were read from a single sample in a study of blood T cells in healthy people across ages. TCRdb reprocessed the 5' RACE reads with MiXCR, giving one entry per CDR3 protein. Among some 1.5 million distinct CDR3 sequences listed, roughly 30% were seen once. The sample taken for sequencing was blood. These receptors were collected from a woman in her twenties or thirties in good health. CDR3s include the opening cysteine and the closing phenylalanine or tryptophan. A D gene is named only where the DNA matches it firmly. Some rows mark clone size as missing; the rest say once, few, many or name a class of expanded clone.

>TRBJ2-2|-|-|TRBV5-5
CASSLVVGMNTGELFF
TGTGCCAGCAGCTTGGTGGTGGGGATGAACACCGGGGAGCTGTTTTTT
>TRBJ2-7|-|-|TRBV20-1
CSARWTPGDEQYF
TGCAGTGCTAGGTGGACGCCGGGGGACGAGCAGTACTTC
>TRBJ2-2|-|-|TRBV20-1
CSAWAGSNTGELFF
TGCAGTGCGTGGGCAGGGTCGAACACCGGGGAGCTGTTTTTT
>TRBJ2-3|few|-|TRBV5-1
CASHSGSTDTQYF
TGCGCCAGCCATAGCGGTAGCACAGATACGCAGTATTTT
>TRBJ2-3|-|-|TRBV20-1
CSARRGVGDTQYF
TGCAGTGCTAGGAGGGGGGTCGGCGATACGCAGTATTTT
>TRBJ1-2|few|TRBD1|TRBV19
CASEGSWDSPYGYTF
TGTGCCAGTGAGGGGAGTTGGGACAGCCCGTATGGCTACACCTTC
>TRBJ1-1|-|-|TRBV5-1
CASSGGALGTEAFF
TGCGCCAGCAGCGGCGGGGCACTGGGTACTGAAGCTTTCTTT
>TRBJ1-3|many|-|TRBV12-3/TRBV12-4
CASSFSGAGNTIYF
TGTGCCAGCAGTTTCTCCGGGGCTGGAAACACCATATATTTT
>TRBJ2-5|few|TRBD2|TRBV7-9
CASSLGLAGRWETQYF
TGTGCCAGCAGCTTGGGACTAGCGGGCCGGTGGGAGACCCAGTACTTC
>TRBJ1-4|-|TRBD1|TRBV29-1
CSVEALTGGREKLFF
TGCAGCGTTGAAGCTCTGACAGGGGGCAGGGAAAAACTGTTTTTT